This T cell receptor (beta chain) was sequenced for a study of blood T cell repertoires in COVID-19. Study-wide context: The United States, Italy and Spain were the sources of the acute and convalescent COVID-19 samples. T cells, B-cell-depleted T cells, or PBMCs provided the cDNA or gDNA that served as material.

Sequencing was performed with immunoSEQ multiplex PCR; in TCRdb, only in-frame clones are kept and a portion is missing. This sample has 150,000 to 200,000 clones, with 65% to 85% found just once. The ends lost 3 bases at V and 5 bases at J; junction bases unmatched: 14. The CDR3 is 17 residues long. Germline CDR1 MNHEY, CDR2 SVGEGT. This receptor was obtained from a woman in her thirties with acute or convalescent COVID-19. The specimen was peripheral blood. This rearrangement joins TRBV6-2 or TRBV6-3 to TRBJ1-2; 8 bases align to TRBD1. Here the CDR3 reads CASSYYPATGVRYGYTF. Written as DNA, the CDR3 is TGTGCCAGCAGTTATTACCCCGCGACAGGGGTGCGTTATGGCTACACCTTC.